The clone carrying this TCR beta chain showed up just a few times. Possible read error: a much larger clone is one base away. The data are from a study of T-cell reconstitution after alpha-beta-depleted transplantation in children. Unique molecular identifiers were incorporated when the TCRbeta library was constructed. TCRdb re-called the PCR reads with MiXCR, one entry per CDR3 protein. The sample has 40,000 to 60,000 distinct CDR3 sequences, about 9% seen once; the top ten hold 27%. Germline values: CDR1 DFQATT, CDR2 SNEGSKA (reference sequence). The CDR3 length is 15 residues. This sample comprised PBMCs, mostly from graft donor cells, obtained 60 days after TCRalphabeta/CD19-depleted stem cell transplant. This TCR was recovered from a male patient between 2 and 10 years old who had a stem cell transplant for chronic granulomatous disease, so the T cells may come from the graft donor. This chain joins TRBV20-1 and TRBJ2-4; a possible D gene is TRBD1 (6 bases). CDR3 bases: TGCTGTGCTAGGGACATGGGCATAGCCAAAAACATTCAGTACTTC. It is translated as CCARDMGIAKNIQYF.